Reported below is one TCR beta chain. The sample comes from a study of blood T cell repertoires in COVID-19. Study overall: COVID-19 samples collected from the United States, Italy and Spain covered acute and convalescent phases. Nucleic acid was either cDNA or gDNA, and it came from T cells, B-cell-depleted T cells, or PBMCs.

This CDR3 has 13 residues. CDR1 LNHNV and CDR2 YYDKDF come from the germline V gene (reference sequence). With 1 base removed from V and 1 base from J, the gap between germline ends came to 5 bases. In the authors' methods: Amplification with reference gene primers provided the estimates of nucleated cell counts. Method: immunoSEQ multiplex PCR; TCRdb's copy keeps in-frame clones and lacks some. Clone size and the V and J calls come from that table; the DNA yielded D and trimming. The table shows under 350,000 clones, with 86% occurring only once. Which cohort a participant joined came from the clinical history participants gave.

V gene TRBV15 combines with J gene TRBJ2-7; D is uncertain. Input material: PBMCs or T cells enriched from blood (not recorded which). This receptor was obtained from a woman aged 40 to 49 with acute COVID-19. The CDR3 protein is CATSRATSYEQYF. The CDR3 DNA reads TGTGCCACCAGCAGAGCAACATCCTACGAGCAGTACTTC.